Presented here are 29 T cell receptor beta chains from one specimen sequenced in a study of a mutant IDH1 vaccine in newly diagnosed glioma. Time point indicated: week 5, during vaccination. Topical imiquimod accompanied each vaccine dose, which consisted of 300 ug of mutant IDH1 20-mer peptide. Data came from immunoSEQ multiplex PCR; TCRdb stores just in-frame clones and leaves some out. The data show 23,000 or so clones, 60% to 80% seen once. The antigens these receptors bind are not known. Here the sequenced sample was PBMCs, taken from a glioma patient whose treatment included an IDH1 peptide vaccine. The source is a man aged 40-50 years with glioma.

The chain has TRBV30 and TRBJ1-1, with D unclear. Germline V gives CDR1 GTSNPN, CDR2 SVGIG (reference sequence). The CDR3 runs to 13 residues. V gave up 5 bases and J gave up 3 bases, with 13 bases separating them. The CDR3 is CAWGLRSDTEAFF. The CDR3, as DNA: TGTGCCTGGGGTCTTCGGTCGGACACTGAAGCTTTCTTT. Together with reference TRBV30 and TRBJ1-1, the CDR3 gives the full variable domain: SQTIHQWPATLVQPVGSPLSLECTVEGTSNPNLYWYRQAAGRGLQLLFYSVGIGQISSEVPQNLSASRPQDRQFILSSKKLLLSDSGFYLCAWGLRSDTEAFFGQGTRLTVV.

This chain connects TRBV19 to TRBJ1-2; tentative D call: TRBD1 (5 bases). Deletions cut 9 bases from V and 0 bases from J, with 20 bases between. Germline V lookup: CDR1 LNHDA, CDR2 SQIVND (reference sequence). This CDR3 has 16 residues. The CDR3 spells CASTKAGNIANYGYTF. DNA for the CDR3: TGTGCCAGCACTAAGGCAGGGAACATAGCTAACTATGGCTACACCTTC.

The chain has TRBV14 and TRBJ1-1; D unclear. The germline V gene has CDR1 SGHDN and CDR2 FVKESK. This CDR3 comprises 13 residues. Trimming removed 4 bases from V and 3 bases from J, with 9 bases in between. The CDR3, as DNA: TGTGCCAGCAGCCGCCATACTTACACTGAAGCTTTCTTT. It specifies CASSRHTYTEAFF.

V is TRBV2 and J is TRBJ2-5; unclear D gene. V lost 2 bases, J lost 4 bases, and 8 bases lay in between. The CDR3 runs 13 residues. Germline V CDR1 and CDR2: SNHLY, FYNNEI. In DNA form, the CDR3 reads TGTGCCAGCAGTGAACCCAGAGTAGAGACCCAGTACTTC. Protein: CASSEPRVETQYF.

This clone was recorded once. The chain carries TRBV6-4 and TRBJ2-5; D is possibly TRBD1 (5 bases). Germline assignment: CDR1 MRHNA and CDR2 SNTAGT. V gave up 4 bases and J gave up 3 bases, with 9 bases separating them. This CDR3 spans 13 amino acids. The CDR3 is CASSGQPKETQYF. The CDR3 DNA is TGTGCCAGCAGTGGACAGCCTAAAGAGACCCAGTACTTC.

V is TRBV7-2 and J is TRBJ2-3, with TRBD2 matching over 8 bases. Per germline, CDR1 SGHTA and CDR2 FQGNSA. V was pared by 3 bases and J by 2 bases, with 10 bases of the junction left unmatched. The CDR3 covers 17 residues. CDR3 loop: CASSLPIGREATDTQYF. CDR3 nucleotide sequence: TGTGCCAGCAGCTTGCCCATCGGGCGGGAGGCCACAGATACGCAGTATTTT.

This clone was seen only a few times. The V and J genes are TRBV6-6 and TRBJ1-1; D is ambiguous. Germline CDR1 MNHNY, CDR2 SVGAGI (reference sequence). With 6 bases removed from V and 8 bases from J, the gap between germline ends came to 13 bases. This CDR3 spans 12 amino acids. The CDR3 loop is CASRADIGEAFF. The CDR3 bases are TGTGCCAGCAGGGCAGACATCGGAGAAGCTTTCTTT.

The chain recombines TRBV27 with TRBJ1-4, with 7 bases identical to TRBD1. V gave up 5 bases and J gave up 6 bases; unmatched junction bases: 9. CDR1 and CDR2 from the germline V gene are MNHEY and SMNVEV (reference sequence). The CDR3 is 15 residues long. CDR3 residues: CASSTWGTDDEKLFF. CDR3 nucleotides: TGTGCCAGCAGTACGTGGGGGACAGATGATGAAAAACTGTTTTTT.

V is TRBV11-3 and J is TRBJ2-1, with TRBD2 identical over 7 bases. Germline values: CDR1 SGHNT, CDR2 YENEEA. The CDR3 is made up of 15 amino acids. V dropped 2 bases and J dropped 6; count of bases not matched to a gene: 7. The DNA of the CDR3 is TGTGCCAGCAGCTTAAGGGCGGGAGAGGGCAATGAGCAGTTCTTC. Encoded protein: CASSLRAGEGNEQFF.

This clone has just a few counts. This chain uses TRBV5-1 with TRBJ2-2; D is possibly TRBD1 (6 bases). The CDR3 is made up of 17 amino acids. Per germline, CDR1 SGHRS and CDR2 YFSETQ. Deletions cut 0 bases from V and 0 bases from J, with 12 bases between. CDR3 DNA sequence: TGCGCCAGCAGCTTGGGACACAGGGATCCGAACACCGGGGAGCTGTTTTTT. Translated, it gives CASSLGHRDPNTGELFF.

The rearrangement joins TRBV6-5 to TRBJ2-6; D unclear. Germline V gives CDR1 MNHEY, CDR2 SVGAGI. V was shortened by 4 bases and J by 0 bases, with 4 bases between the two germline ends. The CDR3 is 14 amino acids. This chain's CDR3 is CASSSHSGANVLTF. CDR3 nucleotides: TGTGCCAGCAGTTCCCACTCTGGGGCCAACGTCCTGACTTTC.

The genes are TRBV20-1 and TRBJ2-1; TRBD2 matches 7 bases. The V and J ends lost 0 bases and 15 bases, in that order; junction bases with no gene match: 5. The CDR3 has 11 amino acids. Germline V CDR1 and CDR2: DFQATT, SNEGSKA (reference sequence). The CDR3 region has the DNA TGCAGTGCTAGAGATAGGTGGGAGGGGTTCTTC. Protein: CSARDRWEGFF.

V is TRBV14 and J is TRBJ1-1; D gene unclear. CDR1 and CDR2 from the germline V gene are SGHDN and FVKESK. The CDR3 is made up of 14 amino acids. Trimming pared 4 bases from V and 0 bases from J, leaving 9 bases between. The CDR3 region is CASSLAGMNTEAFF. CDR3 in DNA: TGTGCCAGCAGCCTGGCAGGTATGAACACTGAAGCTTTCTTT.

V and J are TRBV7-7 and TRBJ1-1; 8 nucleotides line up with TRBD1. Germline trimming cut 5 bases from V and 3 bases from J; bases unmatched to any gene: 2. Per the germline V gene, CDR1 is SSHAT and CDR2 is FNYEAQ (reference sequence). The CDR3 sequence is 13 residues long. The CDR3 loop reads CASSKDRDTEAFF. The CDR3 DNA sequence: TGTGCCAGCAGCAAGGACAGGGACACTGAAGCTTTCTTT. Drawing the rest from reference TRBV7-7 and TRBJ1-1, the complete variable domain is GAGVSQSPRYKVTKRGQDVTLRCDPISSHATLYWYQQALGQGPEFLTYFNYEAQPDKSGLPSDRFSAERPEGSISTLTIQRTEQRDSAMYRCASSKDRDTEAFFGQGTRLTVV.

This clone has a single count. The V and J genes are TRBV5-1 and TRBJ1-2; 10 nucleotides line up with TRBD1. With V trimmed by 10 bases and J by 8 bases, 11 bases remained unmatched. CDR3 length equals 13 residues. The V gene's germline CDR1 is SGHRS and CDR2 YFSETQ. CDR3 bases: TGCGCCTGCACTCGGGACAGGGGAGGAGGCTACACCTTC. Protein sequence: CACTRDRGGGYTF.

The V gene is TRBV25-1, the J gene TRBJ2-5, with D unresolved. Trimming shortened V by 6 bases and J by 5 bases, and 4 bases separated the two germline ends. CDR1 is MGHDK and CDR2 is SYGVNS in the germline V gene. This CDR3 region has 10 residues. CDR3 protein: CASRRETQYF. The CDR3 DNA reads TGTGCCAGCAGACGGGAGACCCAGTACTTC.

This chain uses TRBV7-9 with TRBJ1-1, with 9 bases identical to TRBD1. The germline gives CDR1 SEHNR, CDR2 FQNEAQ (reference sequence). This CDR3 has 14 residues. The V gene end was trimmed by 3 bases and the J gene end by 2 bases; junction bases not matched to a gene: 1. The DNA of the CDR3 is TGTGCCAGCAGCTTGGGACAGGGAAACACTGAAGCTTTCTTT. Translation: CASSLGQGNTEAFF.

The chain uses TRBV2 and TRBJ1-2, with 7 bases matching TRBD1. The V gene's germline CDR1 is SNHLY and CDR2 FYNNEI. There are 14 residues in the CDR3. The V segment lost 6 bases and the J segment 0 bases; nucleotides outside the gene matches: 4. The CDR3 coding sequence is TGTGCCAGCAGCCGACAGGGAGCTAACTATGGCTACACCTTC. Translated: CASSRQGANYGYTF.

The V gene is TRBV11-1, the J gene TRBJ2-1; the match to TRBD2 covers 7 bases. After removal of 2 bases from V and 6 bases from J, the junction contained 13 bases not matched to a gene. Germline CDR1 reads SGHAT; CDR2 reads FQDESV (reference sequence). The CDR3 totals 17 residues. The CDR3 loop is CASSLFAGESSGNEQFF. In DNA, the CDR3 is TGTGCCAGCAGCTTATTTGCGGGAGAGAGTTCGGGCAATGAGCAGTTCTTC.

J is TRBJ1-2 and V is TRBV4-1; 7 nucleotides agree with TRBD1. V shed 3 bases and J 1 base; nucleotides not matched to a gene: 5. The CDR3 extends over 15 amino acids. From germline, CDR1 is MGHRA and CDR2 YSYEKL. CDR3 nucleotide sequence: TGCGCCAGCAGCCAGGGACAGACCCGTAACTATGGCTACACCTTC. It specifies CASSQGQTRNYGYTF.

Here the CDR3 reads CASSSPRDPGHEQFF. Written as DNA, the CDR3 is TGTGCCAGCAGCTCCCCCCGGGACCCCGGTCATGAGCAGTTCTTC. The chain couples TRBV5-5 to TRBJ2-1; possibly TRBD1 or TRBD2 for D (5 bases each). The CDR3 extends over 15 amino acids. Trimming pared 3 bases from V and 8 bases from J, leaving 18 bases between. Looked up from germline, CDR1 is SGHKS and CDR2 is YYEKEE (reference sequence).

V is TRBV11-3 and J is TRBJ2-5, with unresolved D. Germline assignment: CDR1 SGHNT and CDR2 YENEEA. CDR3 size: 14 residues. V lost 5 bases, J lost 7 bases, and 17 bases lay in between. The CDR3 sequence is CASSAPGKVGTQYF. The DNA of the CDR3 is TGTGCCAGCAGCGCCCCGGGTAAAGTAGGGACCCAGTACTTC. Drawing the rest from reference TRBV11-3 and TRBJ2-5, the complete variable domain is EAGVVQSPRYKIIEKKQPVAFWCNPISGHNTLYWYLQNLGQGPELLIRYENEEAVDDSQLPKDRFSAERLKGVDSTLKIQPAELGDSAVYLCASSAPGKVGTQYFGPGTRLLVL.

This clone was counted a few times. The chain has TRBV6-1 and TRBJ1-5; D not resolved. The CDR3 covers 15 residues. V lost 3 bases, J lost 2 bases, and 11 bases lay in between. Per germline, CDR1 MNHNS and CDR2 SASEGT. The CDR3 DNA reads as TGTGCCAGCAGTGAGGGAGGTTTTCGCAATCAGCCCCAGCATTTT. Translation gives CASSEGGFRNQPQHF.

V and J are TRBV7-9 and TRBJ1-4, with a weak D call TRBD1 (6 bases). This CDR3 contains 15 residues. Between the trimmed V and J ends, which lost 5 bases and 3 bases, there was a span of 13 bases. The germline CDR1 and CDR2 sequences are SEHNR and FQNEAQ (reference sequence). CDR3 in DNA: TGTGCCAGCAGCCCGGGGGGGGCACCTAATGAAAAACTGTTTTTT. Protein sequence: CASSPGGAPNEKLFF.

This chain connects TRBV2 to TRBJ2-2; D possibly corresponds to TRBD2 (6 bases). This CDR3 has 14 amino acids. The germline gives CDR1 SNHLY, CDR2 FYNNEI. With 3 bases removed from V and 1 base from J, the gap between germline ends came to 6 bases. DNA for the CDR3: TGTGCCAGCAGTGAGGAGGGGAACACCGGGGAGCTGTTTTTT. This gives the protein CASSEEGNTGELFF.

This rearrangement joins TRBV7-9 to TRBJ1-2; 8 bases map to TRBD1. J gave up 6 bases and V 4 bases, and 13 bases lay outside the gene matches. The CDR3 extends over 16 amino acids. Germline CDR1 and CDR2: SEHNR and FQNEAQ (reference sequence). CDR3 bases: TGTGCCAGCAGCTCCTCGGGACAGGCGGCGGGGAATGGCTACACCTTC. Its translation: CASSSSGQAAGNGYTF. The whole variable domain, filled in from reference TRBV7-9 and TRBJ1-2, reads DTGVSQNPRHKITKRGQNVTFRCDPISEHNRLYWYRQTLGQGPEFLTYFQNEAQLEKSRLLSDRFSAERPKGSFSTLEIQRTEQGDSAMYLCASSSSGQAAGNGYTFGSGTRLTVV.

The chain recombines TRBV5-1 with TRBJ2-3, with TRBD1 matching 7 bases. The V and J ends lost 4 bases and 2 bases, in that order; junction bases with no gene match: 7. This CDR3 region has 15 residues. CDR1 and CDR2 from the germline V gene are SGHRS and YFSETQ. The CDR3 DNA reads as TGCGCCAGCAGCCCCACAGGGGTTCACACAGATACGCAGTATTTT. Translating gives CASSPTGVHTDTQYF.

This chain uses TRBV29-1 with TRBJ1-5, with 7 bases fitting TRBD1. Germline trimming cut 5 bases from V and 7 bases from J; bases unmatched to any gene: 17. Germline CDR1 SQVTM, CDR2 ANQGSEA. The CDR3 totals 16 residues. The CDR3 DNA reads TGCAGCGTTTGGGGGGAGACAGGGAGGGATATGCAGCCCCAGCATTTT. This sequence encodes CSVWGETGRDMQPQHF.

This chain connects TRBV18 to TRBJ2-2, with a weak D call TRBD1 (6 bases). Germline CDR1 and CDR2: KGHSH and LQKENI. V was pared by 8 bases and J by 0 bases, with 13 bases between. The CDR3 extends over 15 amino acids. The CDR3 DNA reads TGTGCCAGCCCCCCGGCAGGGGCGAACACCGGGGAGCTGTTTTTT. Its translation: CASPPAGANTGELFF.